These 19 T cell receptor beta chains originate from one sample sequenced in a study of blood T cell repertoires in COVID-19. Sequenced by immunoSEQ multiplex PCR; TCRdb stores in-frame clones only, minus some. The sample lists 150,000 to 200,000 clones, around 73% occurring once. Material: PBMCs or T cells enriched from blood (not recorded which). Receptors were obtained from a woman aged 50 to 65 who had recovered from COVID-19.

This clone was seen only once. This rearrangement joins TRBV28 to TRBJ1-1; D remains ambiguous. V was trimmed by 2 bases and J by 6 bases, leaving 16 bases between them. The length of the CDR3 is 15 residues. Looked up from germline, CDR1 is MDHEN and CDR2 is SYDVKM. The CDR3: CASSLRFRAGSEAFF. CDR3 bases: TGTGCCAGCAGTTTAAGGTTCCGGGCGGGATCTGAAGCTTTCTTT.

V gene TRBV19 combines with J gene TRBJ2-7; 11 nucleotides match TRBD2. The CDR3 is made up of 15 amino acids. J lost 4 bases, V lost 7 bases, and 9 bases had no gene match. Germline V lookup: CDR1 LNHDA, CDR2 SQIVND (reference sequence). CDR3 sequence reads: CASTSASGRFYEQYF. CDR3 in DNA: TGTGCCAGTACCTCGGCTAGCGGGAGGTTTTACGAGCAGTACTTC.

The J gene is TRBJ1-6, the V gene TRBV7-9, with 10 nucleotides matching TRBD1. The trim removed 8 bases at V and 7 bases at J, leaving 5 bases unmatched. The CDR3 extends over 14 amino acids. The germline CDR1 and CDR2 sequences are SEHNR and FQNEAQ (reference sequence). The CDR3 bases are TGTGCCAGCGGCTCGGGACAGGGGAATTCACCCCTCCACTTT. It yields the protein CASGSGQGNSPLHF.

J is TRBJ1-5 and V is TRBV12-3 or TRBV12-4; 7 bases line up with TRBD1. The ends lost 5 bases at V and 5 bases at J; junction bases unmatched: 3. This CDR3 has 13 residues. DNA of the CDR3: TGTGCCAGCAGTCTCCAGGGGGATCAGCCCCAGCATTTT. The encoded protein is CASSLQGDQPQHF.

This chain connects TRBV9 to TRBJ2-3; D might be TRBD2 (6 bases). Trimming shortened V by 0 bases and J by 3 bases, and 8 bases separated the two germline ends. CDR1 and CDR2 from the germline V gene are SGDLS and YYNGEE. This CDR3 has 14 amino acids. The CDR3: CASSVGRVTDTQYF. CDR3 nucleotides: TGTGCCAGCAGCGTAGGGAGGGTTACAGATACGCAGTATTTT.

The chain recombines TRBV11-2 with TRBJ1-1; D not certain. The CDR3 runs to 12 residues. Trimming took off 8 bases at V and 2 bases at J, with 9 bases between the two ends. Per germline, CDR1 SGHAT and CDR2 FQNNGV. CDR3: CASGEANTEAFF. In DNA, the CDR3 is TGTGCCAGCGGCGAGGCCAACACTGAAGCTTTCTTT. The full variable domain, with the rest looked up from reference TRBV11-2 and TRBJ1-1, is EAGVAQSPRYKIIEKRQSVAFWCNPISGHATLYWYQQILGQGPKLLIQFQNNGVVDDSQLPKDRFSAERLKGVDSTLKIQPAKLEDSAVYLCASGEANTEAFFGQGTRLTVV.

In its sample, this clone was seen a few times. The chain has TRBV5-1 and TRBJ2-4; no definite D call. The CDR3 extends over 15 amino acids. Trimming took off 0 bases at V and 0 bases at J, with 7 bases between the two ends. Germline values: CDR1 SGHRS, CDR2 YFSETQ. The CDR3 region is CASSLAPLAKNIQYF. The DNA of the CDR3 is TGCGCCAGCAGCTTGGCCCCCTTAGCCAAAAACATTCAGTACTTC.

The table lists this clone with a few counts. V gene TRBV28 combines with J gene TRBJ1-3; no clear D. The CDR3 extends over 14 amino acids. The V gene's germline CDR1 is MDHEN and CDR2 SYDVKM. The ends were cut back, 4 bases at V and 8 bases at J, with 15 bases in the middle. The CDR3 DNA reads as TGTGCCAGCAGTTCCGTGGACCGGGGTTACACCATATATTTT. Translating gives CASSSVDRGYTIYF.

Points on this clone: Other DNA sequences within the sample encode an identical CDR3. This chain links TRBV5-4 with TRBJ2-1; 7 bases align to TRBD1. V lost 2 bases and J lost 8; bases outside the gene matches: 4. Germline-derived CDR1 and CDR2 are SGHNT and YYREEE (reference sequence). The CDR3 is 13 amino acids. The CDR3 nucleotides read TGTGCCAGCAGCTTCTCAGGGGGAGATGAGCAGTTCTTC. This gives the protein CASSFSGGDEQFF.

The CDR3 loop is CASSIRGVGSDEQYF. As DNA, the CDR3 is TGTGCCAGTAGTATACGGGGGGTCGGATCCGACGAGCAGTACTTC. The chain is built from TRBV19 and TRBJ2-7; the match to TRBD2 covers 7 bases. The CDR3 has 15 residues. Germline loops: CDR1 LNHDA, CDR2 SQIVND (reference sequence). V dropped 2 bases and J dropped 5; count of bases not matched to a gene: 9.

This clone was seen only once. This chain joins TRBV6-5 and TRBJ2-3; D perhaps matches TRBD1 (6 bases). V was clipped by 5 bases and J by 14 bases, with 20 bases between them. In germline, CDR1 is MNHEY, CDR2 SVGAGI. This CDR3 comprises 13 residues. CDR3 sequence reads: CASSTRQDQKRYF. CDR3 coding DNA: TGTGCCAGCAGTACACGACAGGACCAGAAGCGGTATTTT.

The chain employs TRBV2 and TRBJ1-6; D remains unclear. Trimming shortened V by 7 bases and J by 7 bases, and 11 bases separated the two germline ends. Per germline, CDR1 SNHLY and CDR2 FYNNEI. CDR3 length: 13 amino acids. The DNA of the CDR3 is TGTGCCAGCAAGCGGGTTGTGAATTCACCCCTCCACTTT. As protein: CASKRVVNSPLHF.

J is TRBJ2-1 and V is TRBV28; 8 positions match TRBD1. With 8 bases clipped from V and 4 bases from J, the junction kept 10 bases outside the gene matches. This CDR3 has 15 amino acids. CDR1 is MDHEN, CDR2 SYDVKM, per germline. In nucleotides, the CDR3 is TGTGCCAGCTCCTCAGGGGGCGGACAGTACAATGAGCAGTTCTTC. It encodes CASSSGGGQYNEQFF.

The chain links TRBV20-1 to TRBJ2-5, with 10 bases that match TRBD2. J was trimmed by 5 bases and V by 3 bases; bases with no gene match: 9. This CDR3 spans 15 amino acids. Per germline, CDR1 DFQATT and CDR2 SNEGSKA (reference sequence). CDR3 loop: CSASLPSGSRETQYF. CDR3 DNA: TGCAGTGCTAGTCTGCCTAGCGGGAGTCGGGAGACCCAGTACTTC.

The J gene is TRBJ2-1, the V gene TRBV4-1; 14 bases fit TRBD2. The CDR3 runs 16 residues. The trim removed 6 bases at V and 3 bases at J, leaving 4 bases unmatched. In germline, CDR1 is MGHRA, CDR2 YSYEKL. CDR3 residues: CASSPTSGRGYNEQFF. The CDR3 coding sequence is TGCGCCAGCAGTCCGACTAGCGGGAGGGGCTACAATGAGCAGTTCTTC.

The chain recombines TRBV11-3 with TRBJ2-1; 9 positions match TRBD2. With V trimmed by 1 base and J by 0 bases, 7 bases remained unmatched. The CDR3 is made up of 18 amino acids. Per the germline V gene, CDR1 is SGHNT and CDR2 is YENEEA. The CDR3 loop reads CASSLAAGGSLSYNEQFF. In nucleotides, the CDR3 is TGTGCCAGCAGCTTAGCCGCGGGAGGGTCCCTCTCCTACAATGAGCAGTTCTTC.

This clone was observed a few times. The rearrangement joins TRBV5-6 to TRBJ2-5; D not resolved. This CDR3 region has 14 residues. Germline CDR1 reads SGHDT; CDR2 reads YYEEEE. V was shortened by 4 bases and J by 0 bases, with 10 bases between the two germline ends. In DNA, the CDR3 is TGTGCCAGCAGCCTGGCCGGGTACCAAGAGACCCAGTACTTC. Translating gives CASSLAGYQETQYF.

The CDR3 sequence is CAWSVWGRDNEKLFF. The CDR3 bases are TGTGCCTGGAGTGTGTGGGGCAGGGATAATGAAAAACTGTTTTTT. The chain carries TRBV30 and TRBJ1-4, with D tentatively TRBD1 (5 bases). The CDR3 length is 15 residues. V was pared by 0 bases and J by 4 bases, with 12 bases between. Germline CDR1 GTSNPN, CDR2 SVGIG (reference sequence).

This clone was recorded many times. This chain joins TRBV19 and TRBJ1-2; 10 nucleotides line up with TRBD1. The CDR3 length is 15 residues. The germline gives CDR1 LNHDA, CDR2 SQIVND (reference sequence). Trimming cost V 9 bases and J 8 bases; bases outside gene matches: 15. The CDR3 reads CASTVSTGGRKGYTF. The CDR3 DNA reads TGTGCCAGCACCGTATCGACAGGGGGCCGAAAGGGCTACACCTTC. Variable domain in full (rest from reference TRBV19 and TRBJ1-2): DGGITQSPKYLFRKEGQNVTLSCEQNLNHDAMYWYRQDPGQGLRLIYYSQIVNDFQKGDIAEGYSVSREKKESFPLTVTSAQKNPTAFYLCASTVSTGGRKGYTFGSGTRLTVV.